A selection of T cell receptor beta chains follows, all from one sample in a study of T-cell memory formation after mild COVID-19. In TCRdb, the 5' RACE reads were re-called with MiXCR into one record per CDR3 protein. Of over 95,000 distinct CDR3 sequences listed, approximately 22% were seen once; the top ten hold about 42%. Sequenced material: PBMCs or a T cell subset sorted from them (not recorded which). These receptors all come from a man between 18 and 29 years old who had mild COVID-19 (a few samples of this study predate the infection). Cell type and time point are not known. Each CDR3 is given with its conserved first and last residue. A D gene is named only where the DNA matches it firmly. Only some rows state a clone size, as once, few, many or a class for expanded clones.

CDR3: CASSQTGTGGSDQPQHF; DNA: TGCGCCAGCAGCCAAACCGGGACAGGCGGTTCCGATCAGCCCCAGCATTTT; D: TRBD1; J: TRBJ1-5; V: TRBV4-1; size: few
CDR3: CASSADRGTSYNEQFF; DNA: TGTGCCAGCAGTGCGGACAGAGGGACCTCCTACAATGAGCAGTTCTTC; D: NA; J: TRBJ2-1; V: TRBV6-2/TRBV6-3; size: NA
CDR3: CASSYGTSRETQYF; DNA: TGTGCCAGCAGCTACGGGACTAGCCGAGAGACCCAGTACTTC; D: TRBD2; J: TRBJ2-5; V: TRBV7-2; size: NA
CDR3: CASSLSVGQVNTEAFF; DNA: TGCGCCAGCAGCCTGAGCGTGGGACAGGTGAACACTGAAGCTTTCTTT; D: TRBD1; J: TRBJ1-1; V: TRBV4-1; size: NA
CDR3: CASSPEGDEQYF; DNA: TGTGCCAGCAGCCCAGAGGGGGACGAGCAGTACTTC; D: NA; J: TRBJ2-7; V: TRBV7-8; size: NA
CDR3: CASSGVLGVHQETQYF; DNA: TGTGCCAGCAGTGGGGTCTTGGGGGTGCACCAAGAGACCCAGTACTTC; D: NA; J: TRBJ2-5; V: TRBV2; size: many
CDR3: CSARDRSGPPRDTQYF; DNA: TGCAGTGCTAGAGATAGGAGCGGGCCGCCCCGGGATACGCAGTATTTT; D: NA; J: TRBJ2-3; V: TRBV20-1; size: few
CDR3: CASSQRTGGTGELFF; DNA: TGCGCCAGCAGCCAACGGACAGGCGGCACCGGGGAGCTGTTTTTT; D: TRBD1; J: TRBJ2-2; V: TRBV4-1; size: NA
CDR3: CASSPLQGTEAFF; DNA: TGCGCCAGCAGCCCCCTCCAAGGCACTGAAGCTTTCTTT; D: NA; J: TRBJ1-1; V: TRBV5-1; size: NA
CDR3: CASSPLPQGVFETQYF; DNA: TGTGCCAGCAGCCCTCTCCCGCAGGGGGTTTTCGAGACCCAGTACTTC; D: TRBD1; J: TRBJ2-5; V: TRBV5-8; size: few
CDR3: CASSQGYANIGAQYF; DNA: TGCGCCAGCAGCCAAGGGTACGCCAATATAGGGGCCCAGTACTTC; D: NA; J: TRBJ2-5; V: TRBV4-1; size: NA
CDR3: CASSYSRGQETQYF; DNA: TGTGCCAGCAGTTACTCGAGGGGTCAAGAGACCCAGTACTTC; D: NA; J: TRBJ2-5; V: TRBV6-2/TRBV6-3; size: few
CDR3: CSARDQASGGQETQYF; DNA: TGCAGTGCTAGAGATCAGGCTAGCGGGGGGCAAGAGACCCAGTACTTC; D: TRBD2; J: TRBJ2-5; V: TRBV20-1; size: NA
CDR3: CAIRLYTGELFF; DNA: TGTGCCATCAGACTCTACACCGGGGAGCTGTTTTTT; D: NA; J: TRBJ2-2; V: TRBV10-3; size: few
CDR3: CSAPEWRGSTDTQYF; DNA: TGCAGTGCCCCCGAGTGGCGGGGGAGCACAGATACGCAGTATTTT; D: TRBD2; J: TRBJ2-3; V: TRBV20-1; size: few
CDR3: CSARDSSGGRTDTQYF; DNA: TGCAGTGCTAGAGACTCTAGCGGGGGGAGGACAGATACGCAGTATTTT; D: TRBD2; J: TRBJ2-3; V: TRBV20-1; size: few
CDR3: CASSQPTTGFREKLFF; DNA: TGCGCCAGCAGCCAACCCACGACAGGCTTTCGGGAAAAACTGTTTTTT; D: NA; J: TRBJ1-4; V: TRBV4-1; size: few
CDR3: CASSGRPDGNQPQHF; DNA: TGTGCCAGCAGTGGCCGACCGGACGGCAATCAGCCCCAGCATTTT; D: NA; J: TRBJ1-5; V: TRBV6-2/TRBV6-3; size: NA
CDR3: CASSLRGAWDTQYF; DNA: TGTGCCAGCAGCTTACGGGGGGCTTGGGATACGCAGTATTTT; D: NA; J: TRBJ2-3; V: TRBV7-9; size: NA
CDR3: CASSQIAGGAQYF; DNA: TGTGCCAGCAGTCAGATAGCGGGGGGGGCGCAGTATTTT; D: TRBD2; J: TRBJ2-3; V: TRBV12-3/TRBV12-4; size: few
CDR3: CASSPGLAGNNEQFF; DNA: TGTGCCAGCAGCCCCGGACTAGCGGGGAACAATGAGCAGTTCTTC; D: TRBD2; J: TRBJ2-1; V: TRBV7-2; size: medium-sized
CDR3: CASSVDGGALNEQFF; DNA: TGTGCCAGCAGCGTAGACGGGGGGGCTTTAAATGAGCAGTTCTTC; D: TRBD2; J: TRBJ2-1; V: TRBV9; size: NA
CDR3: CASSFWGFGKTQYF; DNA: TGTGCCAGCAGCTTCTGGGGGTTCGGGAAGACCCAGTACTTC; D: NA; J: TRBJ2-5; V: TRBV5-6; size: few
CDR3: CASSSGQGYGYTF; DNA: TGTGCCAGCAGTTCGGGACAGGGCTATGGCTACACCTTC; D: TRBD1; J: TRBJ1-2; V: TRBV12-3/TRBV12-4; size: few
CDR3: CASSQEAAGGYNEQFF; DNA: TGTGCCAGCAGCCAAGAAGCAGCGGGGGGGTACAATGAGCAGTTCTTC; D: TRBD2; J: TRBJ2-1; V: TRBV4-2; size: NA
CDR3: CASSLGPADANTGELFF; DNA: TGTGCCAGCAGCTTAGGCCCTGCGGACGCGAACACCGGGGAGCTGTTTTTT; D: NA; J: TRBJ2-2; V: TRBV7-3; size: few
CDR3: CATKTENTEAFF; DNA: TGTGCCACCAAGACAGAAAACACTGAAGCTTTCTTT; D: NA; J: TRBJ1-1; V: TRBV10-3; size: NA
CDR3: CASSLVGSGGATWDTGELFF; DNA: TGTGCCAGCAGCTTAGTCGGAAGCGGGGGGGCCACTTGGGACACCGGGGAGCTGTTTTTT; D: TRBD2; J: TRBJ2-2; V: TRBV11-2; size: few
CDR3: CATKSGMGTGELFF; DNA: TGTGCCACGAAATCCGGAATGGGTACCGGGGAGCTGTTTTTT; D: NA; J: TRBJ2-2; V: TRBV6-5; size: few
CDR3: CASSLWRGDEQYF; DNA: TGCGCCAGCAGCTTGTGGAGGGGGGACGAGCAGTACTTC; D: NA; J: TRBJ2-7; V: TRBV5-1; size: few
CDR3: CASSSGVEQFF; DNA: TGTGCCAGCAGTTCGGGTGTTGAGCAGTTCTTC; D: NA; J: TRBJ2-1; V: TRBV6-5; size: NA
CDR3: CASSLGTGTDYGYTF; DNA: TGTGCCAGCAGCTTGGGTACAGGGACCGACTATGGCTACACCTTC; D: NA; J: TRBJ1-2; V: TRBV5-8; size: NA
CDR3: CASSSFGEQYQETQYF; DNA: TGTGCCAGCAGTTCGTTTGGGGAGCAGTACCAAGAGACCCAGTACTTC; D: NA; J: TRBJ2-5; V: TRBV6-5; size: few
CDR3: CASSWTGGDTEAFF; DNA: TGTGCCAGCAGCTGGACAGGTGGGGACACTGAAGCTTTCTTT; D: TRBD1; J: TRBJ1-1; V: TRBV12-3/TRBV12-4; size: NA
CDR3: CASSEARTGLETQYF; DNA: TGTGCCAGCAGTGAAGCGCGGACAGGGCTGGAGACCCAGTACTTC; D: TRBD1; J: TRBJ2-5; V: TRBV2; size: few